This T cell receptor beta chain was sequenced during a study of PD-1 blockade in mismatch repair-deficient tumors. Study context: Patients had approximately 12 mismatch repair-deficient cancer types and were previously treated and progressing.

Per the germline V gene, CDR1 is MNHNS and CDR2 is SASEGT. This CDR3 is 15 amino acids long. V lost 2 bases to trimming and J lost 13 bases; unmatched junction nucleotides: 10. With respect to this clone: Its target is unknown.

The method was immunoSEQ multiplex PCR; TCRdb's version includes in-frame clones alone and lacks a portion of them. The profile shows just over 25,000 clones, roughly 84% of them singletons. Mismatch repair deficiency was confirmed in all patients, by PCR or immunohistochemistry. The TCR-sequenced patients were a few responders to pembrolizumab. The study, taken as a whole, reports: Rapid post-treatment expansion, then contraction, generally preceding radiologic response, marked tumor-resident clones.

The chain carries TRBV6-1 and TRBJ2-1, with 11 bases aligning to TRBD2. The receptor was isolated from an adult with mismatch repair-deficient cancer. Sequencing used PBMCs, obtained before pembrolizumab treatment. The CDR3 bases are TGTGCCAGCAGTGAAACGGCTAGCGGGAGGCTTGAACAGTTCTTC. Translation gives CASSETASGRLEQFF.